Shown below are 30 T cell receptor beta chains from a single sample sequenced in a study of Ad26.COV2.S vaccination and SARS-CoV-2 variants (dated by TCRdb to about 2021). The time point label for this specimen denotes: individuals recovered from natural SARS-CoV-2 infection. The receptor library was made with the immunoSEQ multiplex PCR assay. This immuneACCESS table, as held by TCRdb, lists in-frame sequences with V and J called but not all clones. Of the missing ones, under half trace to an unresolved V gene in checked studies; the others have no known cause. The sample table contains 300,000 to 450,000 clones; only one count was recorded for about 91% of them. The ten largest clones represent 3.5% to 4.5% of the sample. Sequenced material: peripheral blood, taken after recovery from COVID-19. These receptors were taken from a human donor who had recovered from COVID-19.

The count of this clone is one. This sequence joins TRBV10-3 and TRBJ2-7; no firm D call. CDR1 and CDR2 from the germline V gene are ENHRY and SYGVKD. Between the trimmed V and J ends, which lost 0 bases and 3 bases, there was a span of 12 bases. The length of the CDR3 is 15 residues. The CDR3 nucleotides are TGTGCCATCAGTGAGTCAACAGCCGTACACTACGAGCAGTACTTC. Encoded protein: CAISESTAVHYEQYF.

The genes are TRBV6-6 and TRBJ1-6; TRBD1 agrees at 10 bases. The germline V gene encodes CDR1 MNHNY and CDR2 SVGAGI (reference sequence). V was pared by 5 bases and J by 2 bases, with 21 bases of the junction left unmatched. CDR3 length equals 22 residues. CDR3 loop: CASSQRKGTVTGGRPYNSPLHF. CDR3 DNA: TGTGCCAGCAGTCAGCGGAAGGGGACCGTGACAGGGGGCCGCCCCTATAATTCACCCCTCCACTTT.

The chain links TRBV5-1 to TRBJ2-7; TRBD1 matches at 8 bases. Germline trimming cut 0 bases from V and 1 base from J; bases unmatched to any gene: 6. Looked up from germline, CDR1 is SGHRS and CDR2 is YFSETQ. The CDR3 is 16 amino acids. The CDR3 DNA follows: TGCGCCAGCAGCTTGGCCGGGCAGGGGGCTTCCTACGAGCAGTACTTC. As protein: CASSLAGQGASYEQYF. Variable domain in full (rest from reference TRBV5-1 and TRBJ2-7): KAGVTQTPRYLIKTRGQQVTLSCSPISGHRSVSWYQQTPGQGLQFLFEYFSETQRNKGNFPGRFSGRQFSNSRSEMNVSTLELGDSALYLCASSLAGQGASYEQYFGPGTRLTVT.

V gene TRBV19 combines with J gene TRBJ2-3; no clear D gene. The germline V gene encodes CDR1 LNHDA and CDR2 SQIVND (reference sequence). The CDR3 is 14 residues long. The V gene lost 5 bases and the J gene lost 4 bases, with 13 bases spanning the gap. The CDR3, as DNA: TGTGCCAGTAGTTTCTTAGGTGGCGCAGATACGCAGTATTTT. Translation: CASSFLGGADTQYF.

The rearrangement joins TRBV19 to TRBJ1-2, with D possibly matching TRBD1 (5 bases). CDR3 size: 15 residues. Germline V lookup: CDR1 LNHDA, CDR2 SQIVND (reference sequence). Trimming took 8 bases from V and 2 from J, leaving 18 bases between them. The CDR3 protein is CASRLGGDDNYGYTF. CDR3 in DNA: TGTGCCAGTCGACTCGGGGGGGATGACAACTATGGCTACACCTTC.

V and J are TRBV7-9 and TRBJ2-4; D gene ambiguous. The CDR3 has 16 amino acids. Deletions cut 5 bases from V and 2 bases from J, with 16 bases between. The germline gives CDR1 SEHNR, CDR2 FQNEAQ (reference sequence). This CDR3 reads CASSNRAGEPKNIQYF. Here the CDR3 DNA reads TGTGCCAGCAGCAACCGAGCCGGAGAACCCAAAAACATTCAGTACTTC.

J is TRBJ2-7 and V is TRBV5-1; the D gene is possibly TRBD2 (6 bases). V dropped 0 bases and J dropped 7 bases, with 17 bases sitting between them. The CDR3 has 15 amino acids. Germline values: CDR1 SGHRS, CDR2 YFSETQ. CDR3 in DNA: TGCGCCAGCAGCTTGGCAGGTATCAGAGGGAGGGAGCAGTACTTC. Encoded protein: CASSLAGIRGREQYF.

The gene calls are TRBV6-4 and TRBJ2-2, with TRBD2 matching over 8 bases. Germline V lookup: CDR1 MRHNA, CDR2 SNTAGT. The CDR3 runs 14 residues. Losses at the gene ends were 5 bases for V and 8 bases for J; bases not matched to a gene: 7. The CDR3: CASSITSGRGELFF. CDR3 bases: TGTGCCAGCAGTATCACTAGCGGAAGAGGGGAGCTGTTTTTT.

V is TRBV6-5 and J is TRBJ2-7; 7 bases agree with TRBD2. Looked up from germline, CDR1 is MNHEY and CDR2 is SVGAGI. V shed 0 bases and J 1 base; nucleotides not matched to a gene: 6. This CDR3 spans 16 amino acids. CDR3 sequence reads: CASSYSTGGGSYEQYF. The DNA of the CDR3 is TGTGCCAGCAGTTACTCGACGGGCGGGGGATCCTACGAGCAGTACTTC.

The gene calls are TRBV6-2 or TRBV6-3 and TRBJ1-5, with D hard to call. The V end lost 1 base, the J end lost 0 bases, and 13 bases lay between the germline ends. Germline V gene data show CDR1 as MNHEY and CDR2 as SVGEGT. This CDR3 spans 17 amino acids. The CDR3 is CASSYFRRPDSNQPQHF. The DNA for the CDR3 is TGTGCCAGCAGTTACTTCCGAAGACCAGATAGCAATCAGCCCCAGCATTTT.

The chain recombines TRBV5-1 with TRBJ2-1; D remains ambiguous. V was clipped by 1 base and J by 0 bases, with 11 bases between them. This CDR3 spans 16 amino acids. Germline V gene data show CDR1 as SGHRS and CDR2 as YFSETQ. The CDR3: CASSLSLPSSYNEQFF. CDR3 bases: TGCGCCAGCAGCTTGAGTCTCCCGAGCTCCTACAATGAGCAGTTCTTC.

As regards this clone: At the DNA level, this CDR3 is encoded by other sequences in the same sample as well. This CDR3 is CASSVVTEAFF. CDR3 coding DNA: TGTGCCAGCAGCGTAGTGACTGAAGCTTTCTTT. The chain combines TRBV9 with TRBJ1-1; D not certain. The V gene lost 0 bases and the J gene lost 5 bases, with 2 bases spanning the gap. Germline V gene lookup returns CDR1 SGDLS and CDR2 YYNGEE. The CDR3 spans 11 residues.

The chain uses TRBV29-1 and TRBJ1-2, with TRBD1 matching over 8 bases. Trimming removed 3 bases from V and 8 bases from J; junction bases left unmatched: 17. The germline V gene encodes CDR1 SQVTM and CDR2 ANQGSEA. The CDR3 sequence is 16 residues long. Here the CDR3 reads CSVDRTGWGSLGGYTF. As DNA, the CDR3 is TGCAGCGTTGACCGGACAGGGTGGGGTAGTTTGGGGGGCTACACCTTC.

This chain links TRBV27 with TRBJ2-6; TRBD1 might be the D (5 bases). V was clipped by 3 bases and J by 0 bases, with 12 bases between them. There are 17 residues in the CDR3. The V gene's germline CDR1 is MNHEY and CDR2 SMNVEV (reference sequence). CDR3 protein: CASSFHLRVSGANVLTF. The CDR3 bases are TGTGCCAGCAGTTTCCACCTCAGGGTCTCTGGGGCCAACGTCCTGACTTTC. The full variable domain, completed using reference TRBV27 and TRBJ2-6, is EAQVTQNPRYLITVTGKKLTVTCSQNMNHEYMSWYRQDPGLGLRQIYYSMNVEVTDKGDVPEGYKVSRKEKRNFPLILESPSPNQTSLYFCASSFHLRVSGANVLTFGAGSRLTVL.

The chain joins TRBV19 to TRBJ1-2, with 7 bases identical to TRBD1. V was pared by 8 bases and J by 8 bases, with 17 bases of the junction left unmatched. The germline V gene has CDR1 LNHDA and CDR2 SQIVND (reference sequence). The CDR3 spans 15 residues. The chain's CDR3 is CASRPEDRPLFGYTF. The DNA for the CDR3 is TGTGCCAGTCGCCCCGAGGACAGGCCCCTTTTCGGCTACACCTTC.

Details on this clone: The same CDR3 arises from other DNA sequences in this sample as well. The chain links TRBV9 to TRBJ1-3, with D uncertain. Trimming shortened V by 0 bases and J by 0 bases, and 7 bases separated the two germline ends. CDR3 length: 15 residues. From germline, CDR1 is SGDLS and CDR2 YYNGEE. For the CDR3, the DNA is TGTGCCAGCAGCGTAGTTGCCCGCTCTGGAAACACCATATATTTT. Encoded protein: CASSVVARSGNTIYF.

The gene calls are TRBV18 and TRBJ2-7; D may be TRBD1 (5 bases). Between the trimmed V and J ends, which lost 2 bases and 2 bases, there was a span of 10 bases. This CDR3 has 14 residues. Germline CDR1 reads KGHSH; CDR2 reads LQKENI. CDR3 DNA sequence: TGTGCCAGCTCACCAGACAGACTCGCCTACGAGCAGTACTTC. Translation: CASSPDRLAYEQYF.

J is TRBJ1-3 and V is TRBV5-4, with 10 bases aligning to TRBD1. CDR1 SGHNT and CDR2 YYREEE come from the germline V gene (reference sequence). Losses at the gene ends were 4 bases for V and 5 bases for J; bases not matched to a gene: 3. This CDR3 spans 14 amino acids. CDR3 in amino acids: CASSQGQGRNTIYF. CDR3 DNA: TGTGCCAGCAGCCAGGGACAGGGGAGAAACACCATATATTTT.

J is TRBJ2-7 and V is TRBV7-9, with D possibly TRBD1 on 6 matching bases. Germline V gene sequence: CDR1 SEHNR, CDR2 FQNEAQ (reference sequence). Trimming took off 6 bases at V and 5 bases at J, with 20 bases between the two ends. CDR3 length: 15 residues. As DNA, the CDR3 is TGTGCCAGCAGGCCCCCGTTCGCAGGGGTCGACGAGCAGTACTTC. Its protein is CASRPPFAGVDEQYF.

For the CDR3, the DNA is TGTGCCAGCTCGCCGGGCTCTCCTAACACAGATACGCAGTATTTT. This translates into CASSPGSPNTDTQYF. This chain joins TRBV18 and TRBJ2-3; D is unclear. The V and J ends lost 6 bases and 2 bases respectively, with 15 bases between them. This CDR3 region has 15 residues. Per germline, CDR1 KGHSH and CDR2 LQKENI.

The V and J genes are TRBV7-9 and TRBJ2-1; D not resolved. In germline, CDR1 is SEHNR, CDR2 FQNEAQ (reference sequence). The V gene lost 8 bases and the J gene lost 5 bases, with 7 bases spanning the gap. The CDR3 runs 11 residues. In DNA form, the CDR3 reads TGTGCCAGCTCCGGGCACAATGAGCAGTTCTTC. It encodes CASSGHNEQFF.

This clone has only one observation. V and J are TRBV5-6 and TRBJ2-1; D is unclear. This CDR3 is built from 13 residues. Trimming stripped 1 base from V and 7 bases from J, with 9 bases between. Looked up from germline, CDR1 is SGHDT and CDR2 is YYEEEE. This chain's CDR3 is CASSLPGYNEQFF. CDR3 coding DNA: TGTGCCAGCAGCTTGCCAGGTTATAATGAGCAGTTCTTC.

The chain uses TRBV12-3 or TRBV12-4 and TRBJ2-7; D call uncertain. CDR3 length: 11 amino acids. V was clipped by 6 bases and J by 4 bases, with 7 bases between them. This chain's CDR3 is CASSKEYEQYF. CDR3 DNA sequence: TGTGCCAGCAGCAAAGAGTACGAGCAGTACTTC.

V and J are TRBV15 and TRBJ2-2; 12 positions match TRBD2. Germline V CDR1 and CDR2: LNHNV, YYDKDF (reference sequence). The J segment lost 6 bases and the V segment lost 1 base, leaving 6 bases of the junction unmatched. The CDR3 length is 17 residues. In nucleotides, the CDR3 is TGTGCCACCAGCAGAGCGTGGCTAGCGGGGGGGCCCGGGGAGCTGTTTTTT. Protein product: CATSRAWLAGGPGELFF.

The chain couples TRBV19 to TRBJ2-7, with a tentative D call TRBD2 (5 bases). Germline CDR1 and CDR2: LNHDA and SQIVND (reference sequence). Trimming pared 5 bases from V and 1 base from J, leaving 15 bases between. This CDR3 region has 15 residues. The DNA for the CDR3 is TGTGCCAGTAGTGGAGGCAGCAGCTTATCCTACGAGCAGTACTTC. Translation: CASSGGSSLSYEQYF.

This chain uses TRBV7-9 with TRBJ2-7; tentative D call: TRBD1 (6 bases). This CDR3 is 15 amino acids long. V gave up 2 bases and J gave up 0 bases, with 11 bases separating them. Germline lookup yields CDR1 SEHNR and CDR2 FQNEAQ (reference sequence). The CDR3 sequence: CASSLTGSLSYEQYF. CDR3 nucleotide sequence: TGTGCCAGCAGCTTAACAGGGAGTCTCTCCTACGAGCAGTACTTC.

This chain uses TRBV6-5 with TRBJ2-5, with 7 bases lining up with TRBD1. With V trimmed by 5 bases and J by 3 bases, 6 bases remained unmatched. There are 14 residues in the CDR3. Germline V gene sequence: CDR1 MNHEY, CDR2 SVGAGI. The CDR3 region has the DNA TGTGCCAGCAGTAGGGACAGTTCTAAAGAGACCCAGTACTTC. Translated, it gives CASSRDSSKETQYF.

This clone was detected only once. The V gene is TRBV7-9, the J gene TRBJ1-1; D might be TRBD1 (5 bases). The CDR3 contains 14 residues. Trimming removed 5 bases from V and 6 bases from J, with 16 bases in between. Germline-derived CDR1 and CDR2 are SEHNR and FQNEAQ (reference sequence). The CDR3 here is CASSPPGWGAEAFF. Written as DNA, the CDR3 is TGTGCCAGCAGCCCTCCTGGATGGGGGGCTGAAGCTTTCTTT.

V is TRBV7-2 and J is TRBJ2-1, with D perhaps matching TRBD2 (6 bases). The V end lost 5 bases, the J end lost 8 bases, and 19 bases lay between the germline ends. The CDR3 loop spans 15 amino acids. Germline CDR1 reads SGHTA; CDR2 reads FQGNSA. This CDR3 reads CASSPPLEGSDEQFF. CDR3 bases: TGTGCCAGCAGCCCCCCGTTGGAGGGTAGCGATGAGCAGTTCTTC.

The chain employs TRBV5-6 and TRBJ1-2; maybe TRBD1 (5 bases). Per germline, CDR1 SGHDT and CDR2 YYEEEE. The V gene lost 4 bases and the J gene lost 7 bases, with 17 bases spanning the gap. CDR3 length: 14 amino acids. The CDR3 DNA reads TGTGCCAGCAGCCCCGTTTCCGGGGCGGGTGGCTACACCTTC. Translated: CASSPVSGAGGYTF.